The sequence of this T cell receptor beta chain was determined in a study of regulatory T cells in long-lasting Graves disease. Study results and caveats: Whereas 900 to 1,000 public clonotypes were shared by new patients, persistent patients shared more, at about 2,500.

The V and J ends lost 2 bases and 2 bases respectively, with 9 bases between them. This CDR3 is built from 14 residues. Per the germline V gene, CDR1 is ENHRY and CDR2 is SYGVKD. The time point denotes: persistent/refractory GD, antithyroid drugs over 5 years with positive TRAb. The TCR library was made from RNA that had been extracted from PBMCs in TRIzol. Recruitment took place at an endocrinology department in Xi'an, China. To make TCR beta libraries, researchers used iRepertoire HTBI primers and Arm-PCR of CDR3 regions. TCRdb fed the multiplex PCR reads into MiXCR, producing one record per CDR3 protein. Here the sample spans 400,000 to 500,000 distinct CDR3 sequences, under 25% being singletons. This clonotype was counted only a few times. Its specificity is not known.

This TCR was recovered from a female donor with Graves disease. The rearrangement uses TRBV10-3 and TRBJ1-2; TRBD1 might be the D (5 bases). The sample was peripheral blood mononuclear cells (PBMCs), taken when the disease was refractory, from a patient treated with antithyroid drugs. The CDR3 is CAISEAGINYGYTF. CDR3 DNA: TGTGCCATCAGTGAGGCAGGGATCAACTATGGCTACACCTTC.